These 6 T cell receptor beta chains came from one sample sequenced in a study of cytomegalovirus exposure and HLA in healthy donors. The PCR had 60 Vbeta and 13 Jbeta primers. The protocol was immunoSEQ multiplex PCR, while the TCRdb copy is restricted to in-frame clones and leaves out a portion. The data contain approximately 110,000 clones, over 60% of them singletons. Source material: PBMCs. The origin of the receptors is a woman aged 40 to 55 in good health and CMV-seropositive.

The sample holds a few counts of this clone. The chain couples TRBV7-9 to TRBJ2-7; D gene unclear. Germline-derived CDR1 and CDR2 are SEHNR and FQNEAQ (reference sequence). Trimming took 2 bases from V and 7 from J, leaving 12 bases between them. The CDR3 has 13 amino acids. The CDR3 region has the DNA TGTGCCAGCAGCTTACCCCCCGCGTTGGAGCAGTACTTC. Translation: CASSLPPALEQYF.

V and J are TRBV11-2 and TRBJ2-7; 7 bases agree with TRBD1. The CDR3 extends over 17 amino acids. Germline-derived CDR1 and CDR2 are SGHAT and FQNNGV. The V and J ends lost 6 bases and 0 bases, in that order; junction bases with no gene match: 14. Here the CDR3 reads CASSRQGELQFSYEQYF. The CDR3 bases are TGTGCCAGCAGTCGACAGGGCGAGCTCCAGTTCTCCTACGAGCAGTACTTC.

The V gene is TRBV5-6, the J gene TRBJ1-6, with 8 bases aligning to TRBD1. Trimming cost V 0 bases and J 10 bases; bases outside gene matches: 6. Germline CDR1 SGHDT, CDR2 YYEEEE. There are 15 residues in the CDR3. CDR3 loop: CASSLAGQGGSPLHF. CDR3 bases: TGTGCCAGCAGCTTGGCCGGACAGGGAGGCTCACCCCTCCACTTT.

The V gene is TRBV2, the J gene TRBJ1-5; D possibly corresponds to TRBD1 (5 bases). The V end lost 5 bases, the J end lost 0 bases, and 11 bases lay between the germline ends. Germline CDR1 and CDR2: SNHLY and FYNNEI. This CDR3 region has 15 residues. In nucleotides, the CDR3 is TGTGCCAGCAGTTGGGACTCAAATAGCAATCAGCCCCAGCATTTT. Its translation is CASSWDSNSNQPQHF.

Written as DNA, the CDR3 is TGTGCCAGTAGTAGCATCGAGGACAGGGGGCGCGAGAACAATCAGCCCCAGCATTTT. This encodes CASSSIEDRGRENNQPQHF. The chain recombines TRBV19 with TRBJ1-5; 11 bases fit TRBD1. J gave up 3 bases and V 4 bases, and 14 bases lay outside the gene matches. Germline V gene sequence: CDR1 LNHDA, CDR2 SQIVND (reference sequence). The CDR3 sequence is 19 residues long.

CDR3 DNA: TGTGCCAGCAGTTACTCAACAGGGACGAACACTGAAGCTTTCTTT. Translation gives CASSYSTGTNTEAFF. The chain joins TRBV6-5 to TRBJ1-1; the D gene is possibly TRBD1 (6 bases). Per germline, CDR1 MNHEY and CDR2 SVGAGI. This CDR3 has 15 residues. V dropped 0 bases and J dropped 1 base, with 9 bases sitting between them.